This TCR beta chain was captured in a study of T-cell reconstitution after alpha-beta-depleted transplantation in children. Study observations and caveats: At day 60, the high TCRbeta diversity found in some patients originated from recipient T cells and thymic progenitors that had survived.

Unique molecular identifiers were incorporated during preparation of the TCRbeta library. TCRdb used MiXCR to reprocess the PCR reads, holding one entry per CDR3 protein. The sample records fewer than 750,000 distinct CDR3 sequences, 20% to 25% being singletons. In this sample, this clonotype turned up a few times. Its matching antigen is unknown. The V segment lost 8 bases and the J segment 3 bases; nucleotides outside the gene matches: 11. The CDR3 contains 16 residues. CDR1 and CDR2 (germline): MNHNS, SASEGT. This specimen consisted of PBMCs, mostly from graft donor cells, obtained 360 days after TCRalphabeta/CD19-depleted stem cell transplant. The rearrangement joins TRBV6-1 to TRBJ2-4; 9 bases fit TRBD1. The receptor was isolated from a boy under two years old who had a stem cell transplant for acute myeloid leukemia, so the T cells may come from the graft donor. The CDR3: CASQRWDREGKNIQYF. DNA of the CDR3: TGTGCCAGCCAGAGATGGGACAGGGAAGGCAAAAACATTCAGTACTTC.